The 29 T cell receptor beta chains below all came from one sample that was sequenced in a study of T cell repertoires in cytomegalovirus infection. Each CDR3 protein is one row after TCRdb ran MiXCR on the reads. The table includes approximately 700,000 distinct CDR3 sequences, less than 40% detected once. Sample: PBMCs. These receptors were taken from a human donor in good health (CMV status not recorded). Some clones in this sample may be carry-over from other donors' samples.

The chain joins TRBV6-5 to TRBJ2-2, with 9 bases aligning to TRBD1. V gave up 6 bases and J gave up 5 bases; unmatched junction bases: 7. The CDR3 is 15 amino acids. Per the germline V gene, CDR1 is MNHEY and CDR2 is SVGAGI. The CDR3 protein is CASSNSGTGTGELFF. The CDR3 coding sequence is TGTGCCAGCAGCAACTCCGGGACAGGGACCGGGGAGCTGTTTTTT.

CDR3 sequence reads: CSARDDRTGTGAFF. The DNA of the CDR3 is TGCAGTGCTAGAGATGACCGGACAGGGACAGGAGCTTTCTTT. The chain has TRBV20-1 and TRBJ1-1, with 8 bases matching TRBD1. With V trimmed by 0 bases and J by 10 bases, 10 bases remained unmatched. There are 14 residues in the CDR3. The germline V gene has CDR1 DFQATT and CDR2 SNEGSKA (reference sequence).

The chain carries TRBV6-5 and TRBJ2-7; TRBD1 might be the D (6 bases). Trimming cost V 2 bases and J 5 bases, with 13 bases left between them. The CDR3 length is 14 residues. Germline values: CDR1 MNHEY, CDR2 SVGAGI. Written as DNA, the CDR3 is TGTGCCAGCAGTTACGACCACAGGGTCGACGAGCAGTACTTC. Its protein is CASSYDHRVDEQYF.

The V call is TRBV6-5, the J call TRBJ1-1, with TRBD1 identical over 8 bases. The germline V gene has CDR1 MNHEY and CDR2 SVGAGI. Trimming cost V 6 bases and J 0 bases; bases outside gene matches: 15. There are 18 residues in the CDR3. CDR3 sequence: CASSQIISGQGMNTEAFF. The CDR3 coding sequence is TGTGCCAGCAGCCAAATAATATCCGGACAGGGCATGAACACTGAAGCTTTCTTT.

The chain combines TRBV12-3 or TRBV12-4 with TRBJ1-2; tentative D call: TRBD1 (5 bases). CDR3 size: 14 residues. Trimming left V 8 bases short and J 0 bases short, with 13 bases between. The CDR3 spells CASWGDRPNYGYTF. Here the CDR3 DNA reads TGTGCCAGCTGGGGGGACCGTCCTAACTATGGCTACACCTTC.

In DNA form, the CDR3 reads TGTGCCAGCAGCTGGAGACAATACAATGAGCAGTTCTTC. Residues: CASSWRQYNEQFF. This chain joins TRBV7-9 and TRBJ2-1, with no clear D. The germline CDR1 and CDR2 sequences are SEHNR and FQNEAQ (reference sequence). The ends were cut back, 4 bases at V and 4 bases at J, with 8 bases in the middle. The CDR3 consists of 13 residues.

This clonotype occurred a few times. This chain links TRBV28 with TRBJ1-4; 8 nucleotides line up with TRBD1. J was trimmed by 8 bases and V by 2 bases; bases with no gene match: 10. The V gene's germline CDR1 is MDHEN and CDR2 SYDVKM. The CDR3 spans 16 residues. The CDR3 DNA reads as TGTGCCAGCAGTTTAACGGGTGGACAGGGAGACGAAAAACTGTTTTTT. This codes for CASSLTGGQGDEKLFF.

The chain carries TRBV27 and TRBJ2-5, with D tentatively TRBD1 (5 bases). The CDR3 totals 14 residues. Trimming took 6 bases from V and 3 from J, leaving 14 bases between them. From germline, CDR1 is MNHEY and CDR2 SMNVEV (reference sequence). CDR3 nucleotides: TGTGCCAGCAGCCCGGCTAGGGGTAAAGAGACCCAGTACTTC. This encodes CASSPARGKETQYF.

The chain links TRBV20-1 to TRBJ2-2, with 7 bases fitting TRBD1. CDR1 DFQATT and CDR2 SNEGSKA come from the germline V gene (reference sequence). CDR3 size: 15 residues. After removal of 2 bases from V and 0 bases from J, the junction contained 3 bases not matched to a gene. The CDR3 sequence: CSARPGTANTGELFF. The CDR3 region has the DNA TGCAGTGCTAGACCAGGGACAGCGAACACCGGGGAGCTGTTTTTT.

The rearrangement links TRBV19 to TRBJ2-5; 15 bases match TRBD2. This CDR3 region has 16 residues. V lost 10 bases, J lost 1 base, and 7 bases stayed unmatched. The germline gives CDR1 LNHDA, CDR2 SQIVND (reference sequence). CDR3 region: CAIGQGLAGGQETQYF. The CDR3 nucleotides are TGTGCCATTGGACAGGGACTAGCGGGGGGCCAAGAGACCCAGTACTTC.

The chain has TRBV7-2 and TRBJ2-7, with 9 bases lining up with TRBD1. CDR1 is SGHTA and CDR2 is FQGNSA in the germline V gene. Trimming cost V 1 base and J 3 bases; bases outside gene matches: 4. The length of the CDR3 is 15 residues. The CDR3 nucleotides are TGTGCCAGCAGCTTAGAGGGACAGGGTTTCTACGAGCAGTACTTC. Its protein product is CASSLEGQGFYEQYF.

This sequence joins TRBV6-1 and TRBJ2-7, with 15 positions matching TRBD2. Germline V gene lookup returns CDR1 MNHNS and CDR2 SASEGT. This CDR3 has 16 residues. J was trimmed by 0 bases and V by 6 bases; bases with no gene match: 3. This CDR3 is CASSGTSGRLSYEQYF. Written as DNA, the CDR3 is TGTGCCAGCAGCGGGACTAGCGGGAGGCTCTCCTACGAGCAGTACTTC.

This clonotype turned up a few times. V gene TRBV11-1 combines with J gene TRBJ2-7; 7 bases fit TRBD1. This CDR3 is built from 16 residues. CDR1 and CDR2 from the germline V gene are SGHAT and FQDESV (reference sequence). J lost 7 bases, V lost 2 bases, and 14 bases had no gene match. Here the CDR3 reads CASSLTGRGRGGEQYF. The CDR3 DNA reads as TGTGCCAGCAGCTTAACGGGTAGGGGGCGAGGAGGTGAGCAGTACTTC. Together with reference TRBV11-1 and TRBJ2-7, the CDR3 gives the full variable domain: EAEVAQSPRYKITEKSQAVAFWCDPISGHATLYWYRQILGQGPELLVQFQDESVVDDSQLPKDRFSAERLKGVDSTLKIQPAELGDSAMYLCASSLTGRGRGGEQYFGPGTRLTVT.

This clonotype has a single count. This rearrangement joins TRBV28 to TRBJ2-2; weak D call: TRBD1 (6 bases). The germline V and J ends were trimmed by 6 bases and 7 bases, with 15 bases remaining between them. From germline, CDR1 is MDHEN and CDR2 SYDVKM. The CDR3 runs to 14 residues. The CDR3 nucleotides are TGTGCCAGCAGCTCTGGACAGCGTGTCGGGGAGCTGTTTTTT. Its translation: CASSSGQRVGELFF.

Only one count was recorded for this clonotype. The gene calls are TRBV12-3 or TRBV12-4 and TRBJ2-7; no clear D. Trimming took 3 bases from V and 5 from J, leaving 8 bases between them. The CDR3 is 12 residues long. CDR3 region: CASSFSVHEQYF. CDR3 nucleotide sequence: TGTGCCAGCAGTTTTTCGGTCCACGAGCAGTACTTC.

V is TRBV30 and J is TRBJ1-1; 9 positions match TRBD1. CDR1 and CDR2 (germline): GTSNPN, SVGIG (reference sequence). V shed 4 bases, J shed 2 bases, and the junction held 5 bases outside the gene matches. The CDR3 loop spans 14 amino acids. CDR3 sequence (DNA): TGTGCCTGGACCTTGACAGGGGGTAACACTGAAGCTTTCTTT. Amino acids: CAWTLTGGNTEAFF.

In its sample, this clonotype was seen many times. The V gene is TRBV27, the J gene TRBJ2-1; D uncertain. The ends were cut back, 4 bases at V and 0 bases at J, with 13 bases in the middle. Germline values: CDR1 MNHEY, CDR2 SMNVEV (reference sequence). The length of the CDR3 is 16 residues. The CDR3 loop reads CASSSDPLSSYNEQFF. The CDR3 DNA follows: TGTGCCAGCAGTTCGGACCCTCTTAGCTCCTACAATGAGCAGTTCTTC.

The V call is TRBV28, the J call TRBJ2-7, with D unclear. In germline, CDR1 is MDHEN, CDR2 SYDVKM. This CDR3 has 11 residues. V was cut by 7 bases and J by 6 bases, with 10 bases left in between. CDR3 sequence (DNA): TGTGCCAGCATCCGTGGTTCCGAGCAGTACTTC. This codes for CASIRGSEQYF.

In its sample, this clonotype was seen a few times. The chain couples TRBV28 to TRBJ1-2; no clear D. The CDR3 totals 15 residues. Germline V gene sequence: CDR1 MDHEN, CDR2 SYDVKM. The ends were cut back, 6 bases at V and 0 bases at J, with 14 bases in the middle. The CDR3 region has the DNA TGTGCCAGCAGGCCAGCGGGGTCAGCTAACTATGGCTACACCTTC. Protein: CASRPAGSANYGYTF.

This clonotype is a singleton in its sample. CDR3: CSARRLPRGGYTF. In DNA form, the CDR3 reads TGCAGTGCTAGACGGCTTCCCCGGGGTGGCTACACCTTC. V gene TRBV20-1 combines with J gene TRBJ1-2; D unclear. The CDR3 loop spans 13 amino acids. The germline gives CDR1 DFQATT, CDR2 SNEGSKA (reference sequence). V was pared by 2 bases and J by 7 bases, with 14 bases between.

This chain joins TRBV6-1 and TRBJ2-3; 7 nucleotides line up with TRBD1. The CDR3 consists of 15 residues. Per germline, CDR1 MNHNS and CDR2 SASEGT. The trim removed 4 bases at V and 4 bases at J, leaving 8 bases unmatched. CDR3 amino acids: CASSAHRGMADTQYF. Written as DNA, the CDR3 is TGTGCCAGCAGTGCCCACAGGGGAATGGCAGATACGCAGTATTTT.

In this sample, this clonotype turned up once. The chain uses TRBV7-9 and TRBJ2-2; 8 nucleotides line up with TRBD2. The CDR3 has 15 residues. Looked up from germline, CDR1 is SEHNR and CDR2 is FQNEAQ (reference sequence). J was trimmed by 1 base and V by 6 bases; bases with no gene match: 4. CDR3 residues: CASRPGTRNTGELFF. The CDR3 DNA reads TGTGCCAGCAGACCCGGGACTAGGAACACCGGGGAGCTGTTTTTT.

This clonotype came up a few times. This sequence joins TRBV7-8 and TRBJ2-5, with 9 bases matching TRBD1. The CDR3 is 16 amino acids. Germline V gene sequence: CDR1 SGHVS, CDR2 FQNEAQ. V was clipped by 2 bases and J by 1 base; unmatched bases: 5. The DNA for the CDR3 is TGTGCCAGCAGCTTACATAGGGACAGGGTCCAAGAGACCCAGTACTTC. This translates into CASSLHRDRVQETQYF.

V usage is TRBV2 and J usage is TRBJ2-1; D is possibly TRBD1 or TRBD2 (5 bases each). Germline CDR1 and CDR2: SNHLY and FYNNEI. Trimming removed 5 bases at V and 4 bases at J, with 21 bases between. This CDR3 is 17 amino acids long. CDR3 residues: CASSSAEHIGAYNEQFF. The DNA of the CDR3 is TGTGCCAGCAGTTCCGCGGAACATATCGGGGCATACAATGAGCAGTTCTTC.

A few counts support this clonotype. This sequence joins TRBV7-9 and TRBJ2-1; D is possibly TRBD2 (6 bases). The CDR3 totals 12 residues. Trimming left V 5 bases short and J 10 bases short, with 12 bases between. CDR1 and CDR2 (germline): SEHNR, FQNEAQ (reference sequence). Here the CDR3 reads CASSPPGVEQFF. DNA for the CDR3: TGTGCCAGCAGCCCTCCGGGAGTAGAGCAGTTCTTC.

The chain joins TRBV27 to TRBJ2-1, with a possible D match to TRBD2 (6 bases). V was shortened by 2 bases and J by 1 base, with 9 bases between the two germline ends. This CDR3 has 15 amino acids. CDR1 is MNHEY and CDR2 is SMNVEV in the germline V gene (reference sequence). The DNA for the CDR3 is TGTGCCAGCAGTTTACGCGGGGCTTCCTACAATGAGCAGTTCTTC. As protein: CASSLRGASYNEQFF.

This clonotype was seen only a few times. This chain joins TRBV28 and TRBJ2-7; the match to TRBD2 covers 7 bases. The CDR3 length is 15 residues. After removal of 5 bases from V and 3 bases from J, the junction contained 10 bases not matched to a gene. Germline assignment: CDR1 MDHEN and CDR2 SYDVKM. CDR3 DNA sequence: TGTGCCAGCAGTCATCAGGCGGGAGTCGGCTACGAGCAGTACTTC. Its protein is CASSHQAGVGYEQYF.

This chain uses TRBV12-3 or TRBV12-4 with TRBJ2-1; D may be TRBD1 (6 bases). Between the trimmed V and J ends, which lost 5 bases and 8 bases, there was a span of 22 bases. The CDR3 has 16 residues. The CDR3 DNA reads TGTGCCAGCAGTCCCGAGGGGGAAATCGAAGGGGATGAGCAGTTCTTC. Translation: CASSPEGEIEGDEQFF.

The chain employs TRBV2 and TRBJ1-6, with 7 bases that match TRBD1. The V gene's germline CDR1 is SNHLY and CDR2 FYNNEI. V shed 7 bases and J 2 bases; nucleotides not matched to a gene: 5. The CDR3 length is 15 residues. CDR3 nucleotide sequence: TGTGCCAGCACGTCCCAGGGGGCCTATAATTCACCCCTCCACTTT. Amino acid sequence: CASTSQGAYNSPLHF.